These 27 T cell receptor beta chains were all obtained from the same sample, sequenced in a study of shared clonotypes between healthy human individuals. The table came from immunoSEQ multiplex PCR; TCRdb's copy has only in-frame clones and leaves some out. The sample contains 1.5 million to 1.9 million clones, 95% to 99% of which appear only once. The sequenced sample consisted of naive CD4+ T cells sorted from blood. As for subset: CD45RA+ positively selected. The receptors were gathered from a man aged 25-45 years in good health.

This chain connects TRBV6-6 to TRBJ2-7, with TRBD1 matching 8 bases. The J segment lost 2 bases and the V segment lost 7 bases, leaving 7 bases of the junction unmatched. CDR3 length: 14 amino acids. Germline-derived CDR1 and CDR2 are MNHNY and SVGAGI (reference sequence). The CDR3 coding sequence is TGTGCCAGCACAACGACAGGGGTCCCCTACGAGCAGTACTTC. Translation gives CASTTTGVPYEQYF.

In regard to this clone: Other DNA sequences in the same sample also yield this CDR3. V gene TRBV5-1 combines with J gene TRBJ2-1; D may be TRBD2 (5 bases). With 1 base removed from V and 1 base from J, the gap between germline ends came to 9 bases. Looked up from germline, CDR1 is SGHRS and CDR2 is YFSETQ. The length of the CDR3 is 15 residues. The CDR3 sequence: CASSLIGISYNEQFF. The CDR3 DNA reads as TGCGCCAGCAGCTTGATCGGGATTTCCTACAATGAGCAGTTCTTC.

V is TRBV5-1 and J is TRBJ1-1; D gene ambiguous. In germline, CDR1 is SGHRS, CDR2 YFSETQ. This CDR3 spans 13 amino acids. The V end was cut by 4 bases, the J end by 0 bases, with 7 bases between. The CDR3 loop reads CASSGSLNTEAFF. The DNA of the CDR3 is TGCGCCAGCAGCGGGTCTCTGAACACTGAAGCTTTCTTT.

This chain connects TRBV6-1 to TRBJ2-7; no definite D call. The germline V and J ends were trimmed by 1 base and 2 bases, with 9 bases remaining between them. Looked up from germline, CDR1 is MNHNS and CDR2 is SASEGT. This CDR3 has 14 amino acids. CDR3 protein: CASSEVSQTYEQYF. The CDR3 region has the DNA TGTGCCAGCAGTGAAGTGAGCCAGACCTACGAGCAGTACTTC.

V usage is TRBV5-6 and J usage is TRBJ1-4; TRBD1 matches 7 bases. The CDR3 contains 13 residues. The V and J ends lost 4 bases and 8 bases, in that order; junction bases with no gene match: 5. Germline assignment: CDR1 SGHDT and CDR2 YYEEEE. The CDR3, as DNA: TGTGCCAGCAGCCTGACAGGGTCCGAAAAACTGTTTTTT. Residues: CASSLTGSEKLFF.

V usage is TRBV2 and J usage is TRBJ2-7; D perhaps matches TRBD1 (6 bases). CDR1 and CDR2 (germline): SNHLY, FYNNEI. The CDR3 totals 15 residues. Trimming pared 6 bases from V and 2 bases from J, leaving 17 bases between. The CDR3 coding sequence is TGTGCCAGCAGGAAGACGACAGGATTCACCTACGAGCAGTACTTC. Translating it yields CASRKTTGFTYEQYF.

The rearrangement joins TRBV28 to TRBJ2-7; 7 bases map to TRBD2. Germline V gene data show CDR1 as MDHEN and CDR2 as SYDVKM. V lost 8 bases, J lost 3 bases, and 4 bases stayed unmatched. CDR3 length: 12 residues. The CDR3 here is CASQERDYEQYF. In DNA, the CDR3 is TGTGCCAGCCAGGAGCGGGACTACGAGCAGTACTTC.

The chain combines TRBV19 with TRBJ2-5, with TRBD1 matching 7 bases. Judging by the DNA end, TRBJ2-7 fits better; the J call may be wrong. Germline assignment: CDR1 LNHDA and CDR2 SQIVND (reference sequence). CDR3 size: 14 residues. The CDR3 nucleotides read TGTGCCAGTAGTTCCAGGGGGTTACCCTACGAGCAGTACTTC. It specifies CASSSRGLPYEQYF.

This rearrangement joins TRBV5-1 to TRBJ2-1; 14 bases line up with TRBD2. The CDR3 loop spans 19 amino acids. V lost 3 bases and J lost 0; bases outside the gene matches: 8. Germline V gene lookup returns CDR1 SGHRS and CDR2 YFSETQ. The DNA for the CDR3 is TGCGCCAGCAGCTCGGGACTAGCGGGAGCAAGGCTCTCCTACAATGAGCAGTTCTTC. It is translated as CASSSGLAGARLSYNEQFF.

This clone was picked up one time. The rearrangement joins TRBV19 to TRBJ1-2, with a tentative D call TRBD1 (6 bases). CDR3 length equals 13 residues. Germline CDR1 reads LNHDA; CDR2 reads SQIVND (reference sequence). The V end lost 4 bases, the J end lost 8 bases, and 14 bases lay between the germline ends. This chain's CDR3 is CASSNRVWYGYTF. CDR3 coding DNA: TGTGCCAGTAGTAACAGGGTTTGGTACGGCTACACCTTC.

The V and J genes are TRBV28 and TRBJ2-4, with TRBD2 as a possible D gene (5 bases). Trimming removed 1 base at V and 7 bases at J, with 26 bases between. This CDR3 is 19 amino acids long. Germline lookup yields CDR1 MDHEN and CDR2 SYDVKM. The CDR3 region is CASSLSGRSVHGGGNIQYF. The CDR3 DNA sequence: TGTGCCAGCAGTTTATCTGGTCGGAGTGTACACGGAGGCGGGAACATTCAGTACTTC.

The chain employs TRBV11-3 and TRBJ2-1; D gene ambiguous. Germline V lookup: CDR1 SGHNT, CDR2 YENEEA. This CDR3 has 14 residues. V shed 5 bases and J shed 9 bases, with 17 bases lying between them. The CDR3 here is CASSRAMNIGEQFF. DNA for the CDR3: TGTGCCAGCAGCCGAGCTATGAATATAGGTGAGCAGTTCTTC.

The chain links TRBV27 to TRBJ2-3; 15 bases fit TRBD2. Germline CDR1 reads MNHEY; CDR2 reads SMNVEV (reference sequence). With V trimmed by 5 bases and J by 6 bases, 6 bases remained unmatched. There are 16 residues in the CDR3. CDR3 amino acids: CASSPGTSGRPDTQYF. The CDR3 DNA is TGTGCCAGCAGTCCCGGGACTAGCGGGAGGCCGGATACGCAGTATTTT.

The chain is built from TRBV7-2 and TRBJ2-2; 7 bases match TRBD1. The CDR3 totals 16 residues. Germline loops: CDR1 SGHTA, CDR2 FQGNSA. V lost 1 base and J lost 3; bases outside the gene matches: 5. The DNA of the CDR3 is TGTGCCAGCAGCTTAGAATGGGACAGATACACCGGGGAGCTGTTTTTT. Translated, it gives CASSLEWDRYTGELFF.

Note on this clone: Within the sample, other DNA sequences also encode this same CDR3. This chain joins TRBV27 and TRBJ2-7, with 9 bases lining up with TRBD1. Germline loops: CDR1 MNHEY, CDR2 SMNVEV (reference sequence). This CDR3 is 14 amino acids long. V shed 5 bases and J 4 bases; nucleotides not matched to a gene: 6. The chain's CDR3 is CASSPGQGLYEQYF. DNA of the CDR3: TGTGCCAGCAGTCCAGGACAGGGGTTATACGAGCAGTACTTC.

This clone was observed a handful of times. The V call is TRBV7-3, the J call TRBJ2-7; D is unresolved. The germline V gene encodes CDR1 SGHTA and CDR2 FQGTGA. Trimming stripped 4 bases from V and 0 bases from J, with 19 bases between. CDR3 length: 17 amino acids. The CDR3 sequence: CASSSNVPSSGSYEQYF. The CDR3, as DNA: TGTGCCAGCAGCTCTAATGTCCCCAGCTCGGGCTCCTACGAGCAGTACTTC.

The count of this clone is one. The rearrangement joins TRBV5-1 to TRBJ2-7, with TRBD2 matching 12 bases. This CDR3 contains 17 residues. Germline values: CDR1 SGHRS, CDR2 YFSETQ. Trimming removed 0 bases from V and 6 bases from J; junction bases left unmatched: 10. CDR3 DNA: TGCGCCAGCAGCTTGGGGGCTAGCGGGAGGGCCTCAGGCGAGCAGTACTTC. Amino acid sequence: CASSLGASGRASGEQYF.

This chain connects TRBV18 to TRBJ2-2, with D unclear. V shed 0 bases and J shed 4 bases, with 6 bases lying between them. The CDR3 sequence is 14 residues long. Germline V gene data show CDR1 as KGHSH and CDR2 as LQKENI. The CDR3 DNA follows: TGTGCCAGCTCACCACCGGGAATCACCGGGGAGCTGTTTTTT. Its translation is CASSPPGITGELFF. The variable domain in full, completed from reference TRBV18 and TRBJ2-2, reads NAGVMQNPRHLVRRRGQEARLRCSPMKGHSHVYWYRQLPEEGLKFMVYLQKENIIDESGMPKERFSAEFPKEGPSILRIQQVVRGDSAAYFCASSPPGITGELFFGEGSRLTVL.

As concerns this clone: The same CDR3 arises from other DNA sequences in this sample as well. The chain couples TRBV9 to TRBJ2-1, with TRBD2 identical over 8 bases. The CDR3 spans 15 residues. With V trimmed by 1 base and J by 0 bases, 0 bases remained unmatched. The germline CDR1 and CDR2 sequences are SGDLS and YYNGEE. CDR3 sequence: CASSVSGSSYNEQFF. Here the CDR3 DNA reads TGTGCCAGCAGCGTAAGCGGGAGCTCCTACAATGAGCAGTTCTTC.

CDR3 loop: CASSPPSGGYTF. The CDR3 nucleotides are TGTGCCAGCTCACCACCGAGCGGTGGCTACACCTTC. The genes are TRBV18 and TRBJ1-2; D not certain. Between the trimmed V and J ends, which lost 0 bases and 7 bases, there was a span of 6 bases. The CDR3 covers 12 residues. Germline V lookup: CDR1 KGHSH, CDR2 LQKENI.

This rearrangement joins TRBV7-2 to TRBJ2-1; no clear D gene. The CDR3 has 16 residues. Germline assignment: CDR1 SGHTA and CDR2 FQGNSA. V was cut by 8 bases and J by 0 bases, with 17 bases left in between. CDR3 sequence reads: CASGTNSASSYNEQFF. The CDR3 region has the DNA TGTGCCAGCGGTACAAATTCGGCTAGCTCCTACAATGAGCAGTTCTTC.

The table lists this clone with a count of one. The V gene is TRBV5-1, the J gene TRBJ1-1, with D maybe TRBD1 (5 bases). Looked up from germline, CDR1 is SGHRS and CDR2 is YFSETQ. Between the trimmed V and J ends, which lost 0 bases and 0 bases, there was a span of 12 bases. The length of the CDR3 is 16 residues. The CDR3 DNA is TGCGCCAGCAGCTTGGCCACCGGGGCTATGAACACTGAAGCTTTCTTT. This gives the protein CASSLATGAMNTEAFF. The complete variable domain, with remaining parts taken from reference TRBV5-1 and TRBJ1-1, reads KAGVTQTPRYLIKTRGQQVTLSCSPISGHRSVSWYQQTPGQGLQFLFEYFSETQRNKGNFPGRFSGRQFSNSRSEMNVSTLELGDSALYLCASSLATGAMNTEAFFGQGTRLTVV.

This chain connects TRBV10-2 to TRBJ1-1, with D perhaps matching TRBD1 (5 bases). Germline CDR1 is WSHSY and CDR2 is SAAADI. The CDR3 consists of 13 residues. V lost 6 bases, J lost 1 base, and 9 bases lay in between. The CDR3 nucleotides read TGCGCCAGCAGCGACACAGGGAACACTGAAGCTTTCTTT. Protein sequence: CASSDTGNTEAFF.

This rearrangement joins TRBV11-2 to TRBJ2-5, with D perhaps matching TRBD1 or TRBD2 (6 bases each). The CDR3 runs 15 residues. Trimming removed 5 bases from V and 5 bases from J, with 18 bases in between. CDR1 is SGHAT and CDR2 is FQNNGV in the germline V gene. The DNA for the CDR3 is TGTGCCAGCAGCGCAGGACCCAGGAGGGGGGAGACCCAGTACTTC. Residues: CASSAGPRRGETQYF.

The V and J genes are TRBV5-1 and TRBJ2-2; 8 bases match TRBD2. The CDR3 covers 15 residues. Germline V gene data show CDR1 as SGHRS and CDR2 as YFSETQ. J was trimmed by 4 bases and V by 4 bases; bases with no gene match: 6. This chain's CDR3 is CASSKSGSGTGELFF. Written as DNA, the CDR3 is TGCGCCAGCAGCAAAAGCGGGAGTGGCACCGGGGAGCTGTTTTTT.

The CDR3 sequence: CASSRDWTYNEQFF. DNA of the CDR3: TGTGCCAGCAGCCGGGATTGGACCTACAATGAGCAGTTCTTC. This rearrangement joins TRBV2 to TRBJ2-1, with a possible D match to TRBD2 (5 bases). V lost 6 bases and J 2 bases, leaving 11 bases between the germline ends. CDR1 is SNHLY and CDR2 is FYNNEI in the germline V gene. The CDR3 consists of 14 residues.

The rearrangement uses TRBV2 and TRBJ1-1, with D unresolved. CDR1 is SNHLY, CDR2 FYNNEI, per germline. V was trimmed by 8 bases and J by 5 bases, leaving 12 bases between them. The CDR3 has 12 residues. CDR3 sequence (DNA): TGTGCCAGCGTGGGCTCTGCAACTGAAGCTTTCTTT. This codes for CASVGSATEAFF.